The 14 T cell receptor beta chains listed next were all sequenced from one sample in a study of T cells in Graves' hyperthyroidism and ophthalmopathy. The investigators amplified TCR beta CDR3 regions from RNA transcripts. When the TCR CDR3 underwent first-round RT-PCR, the HTBI primer set was used. TCRdb re-called the multiplex PCR reads with MiXCR, one entry per CDR3 protein. The data contain 500,000 to 800,000 distinct CDR3 sequences, approximately 14% of them singletons. Sequencing was done on a sample of blood. These receptors all come from a woman between 50 and 59 years old with Graves' ophthalmopathy.

In this sample, this clonotype turned up many times. The chain couples TRBV28 to TRBJ1-2; D is unclear. Germline loops: CDR1 MDHEN, CDR2 SYDVKM. Deletions cut 6 bases from V and 1 base from J, with 12 bases between. The CDR3 has 14 amino acids. The CDR3 region has the DNA TGTGCCAGCAGCTTGCTTCGAGTTAACTATGGCTACACCTTC. Its protein is CASSLLRVNYGYTF.

Details on this clonotype: A much more abundant neighbour one base away suggests this may be a read error. CDR3 sequence reads: CSAIGASGSSYNEQFF. The CDR3 region has the DNA TGCAGTGCTATCGGGGCTAGCGGGAGCTCCTACAATGAGCAGTTCTTC. The V gene is TRBV20-1, the J gene TRBJ2-1; 10 positions agree with TRBD2. The CDR3 sequence is 16 residues long. Unmatched junction bases numbered 6, after V lost 4 bases and J lost 0 bases. CDR1 DFQATT and CDR2 SNEGSKA come from the germline V gene (reference sequence).

This clonotype occurred many times. The chain links TRBV27 to TRBJ2-2; D uncertain. This CDR3 comprises 13 residues. Germline lookup yields CDR1 MNHEY and CDR2 SMNVEV (reference sequence). Trimming took off 6 bases at V and 3 bases at J, with 8 bases between the two ends. CDR3 sequence: CASRDAYTGELFF. CDR3 DNA sequence: TGTGCCAGCAGGGACGCGTACACCGGGGAGCTGTTTTTT.

This clonotype showed up many times. The chain carries TRBV3-1 and TRBJ1-4; maybe TRBD1 (5 bases). V was clipped by 2 bases and J by 0 bases, with 10 bases between them. Germline loops: CDR1 LGHDT, CDR2 YNNKEL (reference sequence). This CDR3 contains 16 residues. CDR3 region: CASSQRQIATNEKLFF. CDR3 DNA: TGTGCCAGCAGCCAACGACAGATTGCAACTAATGAAAAACTGTTTTTT.

V and J are TRBV5-1 and TRBJ2-1; 11 nucleotides align to TRBD1. The junction had 8 bases not matched to a gene; V was cut back by 4 bases and J by 8 bases. Per germline, CDR1 SGHRS and CDR2 YFSETQ. The CDR3 is 15 amino acids. CDR3 sequence reads: CASSLRGQGGDEQFF. For the CDR3, the DNA is TGCGCCAGCAGCCTGCGGGGACAGGGGGGCGATGAGCAGTTCTTC.

V and J are TRBV28 and TRBJ1-1; D not certain. Looked up from germline, CDR1 is MDHEN and CDR2 is SYDVKM. CDR3 length equals 13 residues. V was shortened by 5 bases and J by 1 base, with 8 bases between the two germline ends. This CDR3 reads CASSIHQNTEAFF. The CDR3 bases are TGTGCCAGCAGTATACACCAGAACACTGAAGCTTTCTTT.

This clonotype was observed at least ten times. The chain joins TRBV28 to TRBJ2-1; no definite D call. V shed 2 bases and J shed 4 bases, with 6 bases lying between them. The CDR3 sequence is 13 residues long. Germline-derived CDR1 and CDR2 are MDHEN and SYDVKM. CDR3 sequence reads: CASSLPTYNEQFF. The CDR3 DNA reads TGTGCCAGCAGTTTACCCACTTACAATGAGCAGTTCTTC.

The sample holds many counts of this clonotype. The chain uses TRBV28 and TRBJ2-1; D not resolved. The CDR3 length is 14 residues. Trimming left V 6 bases short and J 0 bases short, with 9 bases between. The germline V gene encodes CDR1 MDHEN and CDR2 SYDVKM. CDR3 residues: CASSPIPSYNEQFF. CDR3 bases: TGTGCCAGCAGCCCCATCCCCTCCTACAATGAGCAGTTCTTC.

This clonotype has only a few counts. The J gene is TRBJ1-6, the V gene TRBV7-6, with D possibly TRBD1 on 6 matching bases. The germline V gene encodes CDR1 SGHVS and CDR2 FNYEAQ. This CDR3 contains 17 residues. V dropped 1 base and J dropped 0 bases, with 10 bases sitting between them. Here the CDR3 DNA reads TGTGCCAGCAGCTTAGGGGGGCTTAGCTCCTATAATTCACCCCTCCACTTT. This translates into CASSLGGLSSYNSPLHF.

This clonotype was counted a few times. The V gene is TRBV19, the J gene TRBJ1-5, with 8 bases fitting TRBD1. The CDR3 contains 14 residues. V shed 8 bases and J 1 base; nucleotides not matched to a gene: 4. CDR1 is LNHDA, CDR2 SQIVND, per germline (reference sequence). This chain's CDR3 is CASADRASNQPQHF. Here the CDR3 DNA reads TGTGCCAGTGCGGACAGGGCGAGCAATCAGCCCCAGCATTTT.

In its sample, this clonotype was seen many times. The CDR3 coding sequence is TGTGCCAGCAGTGCGCCCGGGACAGGGGGAGAGACCCAGTACTTC. This codes for CASSAPGTGGETQYF. J is TRBJ2-5 and V is TRBV28; TRBD1 matches at 11 bases. This CDR3 comprises 15 residues. CDR1 and CDR2 (germline): MDHEN, SYDVKM. The V gene end was trimmed by 5 bases and the J gene end by 4 bases; junction bases not matched to a gene: 6.

The chain employs TRBV9 and TRBJ2-3, with TRBD1 matching 9 bases. There are 17 residues in the CDR3. Germline CDR1 is SGDLS and CDR2 is YYNGEE. The V and J ends lost 4 bases and 0 bases, in that order; junction bases with no gene match: 9. The chain's CDR3 is CASSSTGTGISTDTQYF. The CDR3 bases are TGTGCCAGCAGCTCGACCGGGACAGGGATTAGCACAGATACGCAGTATTTT.

This clonotype has a count of ten or more. The rearrangement links TRBV7-9 to TRBJ2-2, with TRBD2 identical over 9 bases. CDR3 length: 16 residues. The germline gives CDR1 SEHNR, CDR2 FQNEAQ (reference sequence). The junction had 5 bases not matched to a gene; V was cut back by 2 bases and J by 4 bases. The CDR3 DNA sequence: TGTGCCAGCAGCTTAAGTCTAGCGGGATTCACCGGGGAGCTGTTTTTT. Residues: CASSLSLAGFTGELFF.

A remark on this clonotype: A single base separates this from a much larger clone, so it may be a read error. The CDR3 ends on some other residue instead of the conserved phenylalanine or tryptophan, so this is likely a read error. This rearrangement joins TRBV28 to TRBJ2-7; no clear D gene. The CDR3 spans 13 residues. Trimming left V 5 bases short and J 3 bases short, with 11 bases between. In germline, CDR1 is MDHEN, CDR2 SYDVKM. The chain's CDR3 is CASSPPGIYEQYS. The DNA for the CDR3 is TGTGCCAGCAGTCCACCTGGAATCTACGAGCAGTACTCC.